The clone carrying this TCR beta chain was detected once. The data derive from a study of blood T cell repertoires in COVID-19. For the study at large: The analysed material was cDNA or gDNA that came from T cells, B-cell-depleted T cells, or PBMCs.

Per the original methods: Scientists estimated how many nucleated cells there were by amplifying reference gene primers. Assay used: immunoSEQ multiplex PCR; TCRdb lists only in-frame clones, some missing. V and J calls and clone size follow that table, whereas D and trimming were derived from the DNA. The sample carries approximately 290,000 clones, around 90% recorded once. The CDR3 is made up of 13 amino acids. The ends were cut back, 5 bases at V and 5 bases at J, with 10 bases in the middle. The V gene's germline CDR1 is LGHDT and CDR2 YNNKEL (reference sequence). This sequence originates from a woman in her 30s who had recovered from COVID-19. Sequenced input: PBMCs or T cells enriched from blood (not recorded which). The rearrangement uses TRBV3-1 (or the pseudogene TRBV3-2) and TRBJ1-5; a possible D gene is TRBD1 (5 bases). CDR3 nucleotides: TGTGCCAGCAGCGCCCAGGGATATCAGCCCCAGCATTTT. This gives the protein CASSAQGYQPQHF.